Below, one TCR beta chain is given with its context. Its cognate antigen is unknown. V lost 5 bases, J lost 8 bases, and 30 bases lay in between. CDR3 length: 18 amino acids. Germline values: CDR1 SGHVS, CDR2 FNYEAQ. Measured with immunoSEQ multiplex PCR; TCRdb has only the in-frame clones, and not every one. The data contain roughly 34,000 clones, 86% of them singletons. The sample comes from a study of T cells in localized non-small cell lung cancer. Whole-study results and caveats: Sequencing covered just one tumor region, so heterogeneity cannot be ruled out.

The clonotype originates from a male donor aged 60 or over with stage III lung adenocarcinoma. The chain is built from TRBV7-6 and TRBJ1-2, with D uncertain. This specimen was peripheral blood, taken before any cancer treatment. The CDR3 coding sequence is TGTGCCAGCAGCCCGACTTTTTTAGTTGCGACGCGGCATCGAGGCTACACCTTC. This gives the protein CASSPTFLVATRHRGYTF.